Listed below are T cell receptor beta chains from one sample, sequenced in a study of T cell changes during pregnancy in multiple sclerosis. Profiling relied on immunoSEQ multiplex PCR, and the TCRdb table lists in-frame clones only, not all of them. The sample has around 40,000 clones; 85% to 90% are singletons. The sample consisted of CD4+ T cells from peripheral blood mononuclear cells, taken in the first trimester of pregnancy. The receptor set was obtained from a female donor with multiple sclerosis, enrolled in a pregnancy study. The CDR3 runs from the conserved cysteine through the conserved F or W. D genes are given only for firm matches. Only some rows state a clone size, as once, few, many or a class for expanded clones.

j_call v_call clone_size d_call cdr3_nt cdr3_aa
TRBJ2-3 TRBV7-3 once . TGTGCCAGCAGCTCCACCGGGTTATTCACAGATACGCAGTATTTT CASSSTGLFTDTQYF
TRBJ2-1 TRBV30 . TRBD2 TGTGCCTGGACCTTGACTAGCTCCTCTTATGAGCAGTTCTTC CAWTLTSSSYEQFF
TRBJ2-7 TRBV28 . TRBD1 TGTGCCAGCAACCCCCCGGGACAGTCCTACGAGCAGTACTTC CASNPPGQSYEQYF
TRBJ2-1 TRBV7-9 . TRBD2 TGTGCCAGCAGCCGCAGGGTGGCGGGAGTCAGCTCCTACAATGAGCAGTTCTTC CASSRRVAGVSSYNEQFF
TRBJ2-3 TRBV27 few . TGTGCCAGCAGTTTTAGCCCTCCAGATACGCAGTATTTT CASSFSPPDTQYF
TRBJ1-1 TRBV10-2 . TRBD1 TGCGCCAGCAGTGAACAGGGGCCGATAGAGACTGAAGCTTTCTTT CASSEQGPIETEAFF
TRBJ2-4 TRBV10-3 . . TGTGCCATCAGCCCAGGGTCCAAAAACATTCAGTACTTC CAISPGSKNIQYF
TRBJ1-2 TRBV7-2 medium-sized . TGTGCCAGCAGCTTCATTAACTATGGCTACACCTTC CASSFINYGYTF
TRBJ2-7 TRBV10-3 . . TGTGCCATCAGAGTGCAGGACTCCTCCTACGAGCAGTACTTC CAIRVQDSSYEQYF
TRBJ2-6 TRBV5-1 once . TGCGCCAGCAGCTTGGCCCCAGGAGGTCGCTCTGGGGCCAACGTCCTGACTTTC CASSLAPGGRSGANVLTF
TRBJ2-7 TRBV7-2 . . TGTGCCAGCAGCTTAAGCTACTACGAGCAGTACTTC CASSLSYYEQYF
TRBJ2-3 TRBV5-1 . . TGCGCCAGCAGCTTTTCCTCCGGTGGGCCAGATACGCAGTATTTT CASSFSSGGPDTQYF
TRBJ2-1 TRBV10-1 . TRBD2 TGCGCCAGCAGTGAGTTGGCGGGAGCTTCGGAGCAGTTCTTC CASSELAGASEQFF
TRBJ2-7 TRBV11-2 . . TGTGCCAGCAGCTTGGGGCATCCCTCCTACGAGCAGTACTTC CASSLGHPSYEQYF
TRBJ1-5 TRBV10-3 . TRBD1 TGTGCCATCAGTGACTCGACAGGGGGCTATCAGCCCCAGCATTTT CAISDSTGGYQPQHF
TRBJ2-1 TRBV7-3 . TRBD2 TGTGCCAGCAGCTTAACTCCCCTAGCGGTATACAATGAGCAGTTCTTC CASSLTPLAVYNEQFF
TRBJ2-1 TRBV30 . TRBD2 TGTGCCCGCCCCGGGGGGAGGTCACACAATGAGCAGTTCTTC CARPGGRSHNEQFF
TRBJ2-5 TRBV6-5 . TRBD2 TGTGCCAGCAGTTACCCCGGACTAGAGGAAGAGACCCAGTACTTC CASSYPGLEEETQYF
TRBJ2-1 TRBV6-5 . TRBD2 TGTGCCAGCAGTTATCGGGGGGATGAGCAGTTCTTC CASSYRGDEQFF
TRBJ2-4 TRBV6-4 . . TGTGCCAGCAGTGAGGACTGGCCTCTAGCCGAAAACATTCAGTACTTC CASSEDWPLAENIQYF
TRBJ2-5 TRBV18 . TRBD2 TGTGCCAGCTCACCACTAATGCGGGAGGGTCCCTGGGGGACCCAGTACTTC CASSPLMREGPWGTQYF
TRBJ1-1 TRBV29-1 . . TGCGGGGGACTGATGAACACTGAAGCTTTCTTT CGGLMNTEAFF
TRBJ2-7 TRBV28 few TRBD2 TGTGCCAGCAGTTTAAGGGGAGGCGGGAGGGCCTCCAGAGGCGAGCAGTACTTC CASSLRGGGRASRGEQYF
TRBJ2-2 TRBV5-1 . TRBD2 TGCGCCAGCAGCTGGGGACTAGTCCCTGACACCGGGGAGCTGTTTTTT CASSWGLVPDTGELFF
TRBJ2-3 TRBV5-1 once . TGCGCCAGCAGCTTGGTTCCCAGGTCCACAGATACGCAGTATTTT CASSLVPRSTDTQYF
TRBJ2-5 TRBV7-9 . . TGTGCCAGCAGCTTCGAAGGGAGGTTGGCTGGAGAGACCCAGTACTTC CASSFEGRLAGETQYF
TRBJ2-7 TRBV6-5 . TRBD2 TGTGCCAGCAGTCGCGGGACTAGCTACGAGCAGTACTTC CASSRGTSYEQYF
TRBJ1-1 TRBV28 . . TGTGCCAGCAGTTCCGGGGGGTTGGAAGCTTTCTTT CASSSGGLEAFF
TRBJ1-2 TRBV7-9 . . TGTGCCAGCAGCCCCGGGCCAAGAGGGGGAAATCGCGGCTACACCTTC CASSPGPRGGNRGYTF
TRBJ2-5 TRBV13 . TRBD1 TGTGCCAGCAGCTCCCGGGACAGGGCAGGTCGGACCCAGTACTTC CASSSRDRAGRTQYF
TRBJ2-5 TRBV7-9 . . TGTGCCAGCAGCTTAGGGAGGGGGGGGTCGGTGCAAGAGACCCAGTACTTC CASSLGRGGSVQETQYF
TRBJ2-7 TRBV2 . TRBD2 TGTGCCAGCAGCGCAAGTAAGGGAGGGTACGAGCAGTACTTC CASSASKGGYEQYF
TRBJ1-2 TRBV7-9 . . TGTGCCAGCAGCTCTCGGACAGACCTAGTAAACTATGGCTACACCTTC CASSSRTDLVNYGYTF
TRBJ2-7 TRBV27 . . TGTGCCAGCAGTTTTCAGGGGTCGAGCGAGCAGTACTTC CASSFQGSSEQYF